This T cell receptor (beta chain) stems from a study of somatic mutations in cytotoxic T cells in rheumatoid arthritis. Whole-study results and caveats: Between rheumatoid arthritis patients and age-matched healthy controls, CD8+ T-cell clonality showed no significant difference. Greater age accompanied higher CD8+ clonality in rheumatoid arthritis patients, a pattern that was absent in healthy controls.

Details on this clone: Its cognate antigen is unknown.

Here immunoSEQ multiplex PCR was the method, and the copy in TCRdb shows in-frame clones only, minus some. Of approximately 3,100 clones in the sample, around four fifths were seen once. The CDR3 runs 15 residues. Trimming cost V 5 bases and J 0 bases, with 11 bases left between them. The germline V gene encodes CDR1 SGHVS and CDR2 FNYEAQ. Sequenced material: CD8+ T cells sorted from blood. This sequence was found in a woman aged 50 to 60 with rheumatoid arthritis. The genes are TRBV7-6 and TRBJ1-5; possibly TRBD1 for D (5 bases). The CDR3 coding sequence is TGTGCCAGCAGCCCGACAGTGACTAGCAATCAGCCCCAGCATTTT. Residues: CASSPTVTSNQPQHF.